This TCR beta chain was obtained from a study of graft-versus-host responses after intestinal transplantation. Study-level background: Induction using anti-thymocyte globulin, followed by tacrolimus and steroids for about three years, was given to all recipients.

The germline V gene encodes CDR1 SGHAT and CDR2 FQDESV (reference sequence). Between the trimmed V and J ends, which lost 3 bases and 6 bases, there was a span of 12 bases. The CDR3 contains 13 residues. Using immunoSEQ multiplex PCR, the repertoire was profiled, and TCRdb retains in-frame clones only, with some absent. The sample shows about 130,000 clones, 92% of them seen only once. Comments on this clone: Its matching antigen is unknown.

Study findings and constraints: GvH clones turned up in recipient marrow; some had shown up first in ileum or blood. Peak circulating GvH clone levels were associated with early post-transplant HvG declines.

Sequenced material: unstimulated CD4+ T cells sorted from spleen or lymph node cells, taken before intestinal transplant. The rearrangement links TRBV11-1 to TRBJ2-7; possibly TRBD2 for D (6 bases). The receptor was isolated from a human donor who received an intestinal transplant. The CDR3 protein is CASSFGGVIEQYF. The CDR3 DNA is TGTGCCAGCAGCTTCGGGGGAGTTATCGAGCAGTACTTC.